This record looks at one T cell receptor (beta chain) sequence and its context. Its target is unknown. This record belongs to a study of T cell repertoires in cytomegalovirus infection. Study information: A matching HLA type, together with CMV infection, was signaled by public TCR beta signatures.

Findings and caveats of the study: CMV carriers having the relevant HLA were flagged by cumulative public TCR beta family frequency. Dominating the ex vivo response were TCR beta clonotypes that were CMV-specific and HLA-C-restricted.

TCRdb ran MiXCR on the reads and lists one entry per CDR3 protein. The sample has about 450,000 distinct CDR3 sequences, about a third seen once. The clonotype was recovered from a human donor in good health (CMV status not recorded). Some clones in this sample may be carry-over from other donors' samples. Source material: PBMCs.

CDR3 protein: CASSPFTGTASTDTQYF. CDR3 sequence (DNA): TGTGCCAGCAGCCCTTTTACCGGGACAGCCAGCACAGATACGCAGTATTTT. This chain links TRBV7-6 with TRBJ2-3; 7 bases fit TRBD1. CDR3 length: 17 amino acids. The V segment lost 5 bases and the J segment 0 bases; nucleotides outside the gene matches: 11. Germline values: CDR1 SGHVS, CDR2 FNYEAQ.